This T cell receptor beta chain originates from a study of early T cells in non-severe SARS-CoV-2 infection. Attachment of unique molecular identifiers was made to individual cDNA molecules. TCRdb itself ran the 5' RACE reads through MiXCR, one entry per CDR3 protein. The sample holds over 85,000 distinct CDR3 sequences, roughly 17% seen once. The sequence was collected from an adult who was a healthcare worker with PCR-confirmed SARS-CoV-2 infection or an uninfected control (not recorded which). The source material was whole blood.

The CDR3 DNA reads as TGTGCTAGTGGCCCCGGGATCAATGAGCAGTTCTTC. Its translation: CASGPGINEQFF. The chain has TRBV12-5 and TRBJ2-1, with D possibly matching TRBD2 (5 bases). V shed 6 bases and J shed 6 bases, with 9 bases lying between them. The CDR3 is 12 amino acids. CDR1 and CDR2 from the germline V gene are LGHNT and FRNRAP.